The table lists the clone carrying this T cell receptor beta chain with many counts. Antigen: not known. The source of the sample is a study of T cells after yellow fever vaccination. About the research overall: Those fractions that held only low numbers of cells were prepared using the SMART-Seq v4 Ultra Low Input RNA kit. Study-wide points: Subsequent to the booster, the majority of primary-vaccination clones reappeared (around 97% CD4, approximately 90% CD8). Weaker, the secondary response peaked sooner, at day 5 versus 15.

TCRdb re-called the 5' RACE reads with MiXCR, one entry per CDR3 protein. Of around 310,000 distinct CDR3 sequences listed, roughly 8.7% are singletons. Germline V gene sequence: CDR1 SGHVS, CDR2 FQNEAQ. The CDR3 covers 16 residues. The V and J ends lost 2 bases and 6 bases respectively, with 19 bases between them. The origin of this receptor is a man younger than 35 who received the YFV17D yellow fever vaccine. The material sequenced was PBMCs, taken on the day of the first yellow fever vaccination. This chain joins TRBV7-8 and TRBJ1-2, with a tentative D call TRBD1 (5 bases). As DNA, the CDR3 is TGTGCCAGCAGCTTATCCCCAGGGAAGGGTAGTGATGGCTACACCTTC. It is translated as CASSLSPGKGSDGYTF.